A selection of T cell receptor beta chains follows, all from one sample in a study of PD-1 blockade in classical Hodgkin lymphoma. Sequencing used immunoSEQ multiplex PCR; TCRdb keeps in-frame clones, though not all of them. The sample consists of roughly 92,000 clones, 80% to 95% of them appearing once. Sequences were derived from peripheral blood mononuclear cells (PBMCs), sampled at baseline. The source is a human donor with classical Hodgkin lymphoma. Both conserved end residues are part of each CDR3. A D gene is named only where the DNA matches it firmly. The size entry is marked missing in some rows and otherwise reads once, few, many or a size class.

cdr3_aa: CASSASRWSTEQYF
cdr3_nt: TGTGCCAGCAGCGCGAGTAGGTGGTCTACCGAGCAGTACTTC
cdr3_length: 14
j_call: TRBJ2-7
d_call: .
clone_size: .
v_call: TRBV11-1

cdr3_aa: CASSIETGTGPNEQFF
cdr3_nt: TGTGCCAGTAGTATAGAAACCGGGACAGGCCCCAATGAGCAGTTCTTC
cdr3_length: 16
j_call: TRBJ2-1
d_call: TRBD1
clone_size: .
v_call: TRBV19

cdr3_aa: CASSPYGTGPTGELFF
cdr3_nt: TGTGCCAGCAGCCCCTATGGGACAGGGCCCACCGGGGAGCTGTTTTTT
cdr3_length: 16
j_call: TRBJ2-2
d_call: TRBD1
clone_size: once
v_call: TRBV7-8

cdr3_aa: CASSEEGTDTQYF
cdr3_nt: TGTGCCAGCAGTGAGGAAGGGACAGATACGCAGTATTTT
cdr3_length: 13
j_call: TRBJ2-3
d_call: .
clone_size: .
v_call: TRBV2

cdr3_aa: CASSLLGVRYNEQFF
cdr3_nt: TGCGCCAGCAGCCTACTCGGAGTAAGGTACAATGAGCAGTTCTTC
cdr3_length: 15
j_call: TRBJ2-1
d_call: .
clone_size: .
v_call: TRBV4-1

cdr3_aa: CASSLVSSLPQHF
cdr3_nt: TGTGCCAGCAGCTTAGTTTCCTCACTGCCCCAGCATTTT
cdr3_length: 13
j_call: TRBJ1-5
d_call: .
clone_size: .
v_call: TRBV7-9

cdr3_aa: CASMAGLFSGNTIYF
cdr3_nt: TGTGCCAGCATGGCAGGTTTATTCTCTGGAAACACCATATATTTT
cdr3_length: 15
j_call: TRBJ1-3
d_call: .
clone_size: .
v_call: TRBV27

cdr3_aa: CASSSLSTEAFF
cdr3_nt: TGTGCCAGCAGCTCCCTGAGTACTGAAGCTTTCTTT
cdr3_length: 12
j_call: TRBJ1-1
d_call: .
clone_size: .
v_call: TRBV13

cdr3_aa: CASGLVLGSNTGELFF
cdr3_nt: TGTGCTAGTGGTTTGGTCCTCGGGTCGAACACCGGGGAGCTGTTTTTT
cdr3_length: 16
j_call: TRBJ2-2
d_call: .
clone_size: .
v_call: TRBV12-5

cdr3_aa: CASGNSGRAGNEQFF
cdr3_nt: TGTGCTAGTGGTAATAGCGGGAGGGCCGGGAATGAGCAGTTCTTC
cdr3_length: 15
j_call: TRBJ2-1
d_call: TRBD2
clone_size: .
v_call: TRBV12-5

cdr3_aa: CSARGPYTQYF
cdr3_nt: TGCAGTGCTAGAGGGCCTTATACGCAGTATTTT
cdr3_length: 11
j_call: TRBJ2-3
d_call: .
clone_size: .
v_call: TRBV20-1

cdr3_aa: CASSFIRDNQPQHF
cdr3_nt: TGTGCCAGCAGTTTTATCAGGGACAATCAGCCCCAGCATTTT
cdr3_length: 14
j_call: TRBJ1-5
d_call: .
clone_size: .
v_call: TRBV27

cdr3_aa: CASLTEGNQPQHF
cdr3_nt: TGCGCCAGCTTAACCGAAGGCAATCAGCCCCAGCATTTT
cdr3_length: 13
j_call: TRBJ1-5
d_call: .
clone_size: .
v_call: TRBV10-1

cdr3_aa: CASSFFIGRDPNTGELFF
cdr3_nt: TGTGCCAGCAGCTTTTTCATCGGCAGGGATCCGAACACCGGGGAGCTGTTTTTT
cdr3_length: 18
j_call: TRBJ2-2
d_call: .
clone_size: .
v_call: TRBV7-8

cdr3_aa: CASIPGRSPGTEAFF
cdr3_nt: TGTGCCAGTATCCCGGGACGTAGCCCGGGGACTGAAGCTTTCTTT
cdr3_length: 15
j_call: TRBJ1-1
d_call: .
clone_size: .
v_call: TRBV19

cdr3_aa: CASSIVGPSGELFF
cdr3_nt: TGTGCCAGTAGTATAGTGGGCCCCTCCGGGGAGCTGTTTTTT
cdr3_length: 14
j_call: TRBJ2-2
d_call: .
clone_size: .
v_call: TRBV19

cdr3_aa: CASSAPSGGRETQYF
cdr3_nt: TGTGCCAGCAGTGCACCTAGCGGAGGGAGGGAGACCCAGTACTTC
cdr3_length: 15
j_call: TRBJ2-5
d_call: TRBD2
clone_size: .
v_call: TRBV6-1

cdr3_aa: CASSPGRDSYEQYF
cdr3_nt: TGTGCCAGCAGCCCGGGGCGGGACTCCTACGAGCAGTACTTC
cdr3_length: 14
j_call: TRBJ2-7
d_call: .
clone_size: .
v_call: TRBV5-4

cdr3_aa: CASSLVGGSSYEQYF
cdr3_nt: TGTGCCAGCAGCTTAGTCGGCGGAAGCTCCTACGAGCAGTACTTC
cdr3_length: 15
j_call: TRBJ2-7
d_call: .
clone_size: .
v_call: TRBV11-2

cdr3_aa: CASGRQGATNEKLFF
cdr3_nt: TGTGCCAGCGGGCGACAGGGGGCAACTAATGAAAAACTGTTTTTT
cdr3_length: 15
j_call: TRBJ1-4
d_call: TRBD1
clone_size: .
v_call: TRBV2

cdr3_aa: CASSISRGDRGYEQYF
cdr3_nt: TGTGCCAGCAGCATTTCAAGGGGGGACAGGGGCTACGAGCAGTACTTC
cdr3_length: 16
j_call: TRBJ2-7
d_call: TRBD1
clone_size: .
v_call: TRBV7-6

cdr3_aa: CASNQDRGSHEQYF
cdr3_nt: TGCGCCAGCAACCAAGACAGGGGATCCCACGAGCAGTACTTC
cdr3_length: 14
j_call: TRBJ2-7
d_call: TRBD1
clone_size: .
v_call: TRBV5-1

cdr3_aa: CASGSGVSSYNEQFF
cdr3_nt: TGTGCCAGTGGAAGCGGCGTAAGCTCCTACAATGAGCAGTTCTTC
cdr3_length: 15
j_call: TRBJ2-1
d_call: .
clone_size: .
v_call: TRBV19

cdr3_aa: CASSLFGGFYGYTF
cdr3_nt: TGTGCCAGCAGCTTATTCGGGGGGTTCTATGGCTACACCTTC
cdr3_length: 14
j_call: TRBJ1-2
d_call: .
clone_size: once
v_call: TRBV11-2

cdr3_aa: CASSQERIGQTVTDTQYF
cdr3_nt: TGCGCCAGCAGCCAAGAAAGGATTGGACAGACTGTCACAGATACGCAGTATTTT
cdr3_length: 18
j_call: TRBJ2-3
d_call: .
clone_size: .
v_call: TRBV4-1

cdr3_aa: CASLGGAETQYF
cdr3_nt: TGTGCCAGCCTCGGGGGTGCAGAGACCCAGTACTTC
cdr3_length: 12
j_call: TRBJ2-5
d_call: .
clone_size: .
v_call: TRBV28

cdr3_aa: CASSRTGTYEQYF
cdr3_nt: TGTGCCAGCAGCCGAACTGGAACCTACGAGCAGTACTTC
cdr3_length: 13
j_call: TRBJ2-7
d_call: .
clone_size: .
v_call: TRBV7-9

cdr3_aa: CASSPGGGGTTDTQYF
cdr3_nt: TGTGCCAGCTCACCAGGGGGCGGCGGGACCACAGATACGCAGTATTTT
cdr3_length: 16
j_call: TRBJ2-3
d_call: .
clone_size: .
v_call: TRBV18

cdr3_aa: CASSQTGTGGYEQYF
cdr3_nt: TGCGCCAGCAGCCAAACCGGGACAGGGGGCTACGAGCAGTACTTC
cdr3_length: 15
j_call: TRBJ2-7
d_call: TRBD1
clone_size: .
v_call: TRBV4-1